This T cell receptor beta chain was retrieved from a study of blood T cell repertoires in COVID-19. The wider study: Samples of COVID-19 (acute and convalescent) were obtained from the United States, Italy and Spain. In each case, the material was cDNA or gDNA derived from T cells, B-cell-depleted T cells, or PBMCs.

Repertoires were generated with immunoSEQ multiplex PCR, while TCRdb's copy carries only in-frame clones and drops some. The data contain about 94,000 clones, about 74% of them singletons. V was trimmed by 5 bases and J by 4 bases, leaving 12 bases between them. This CDR3 spans 14 amino acids. The germline gives CDR1 LGHDT, CDR2 YNNKEL (reference sequence). The V and J genes are TRBV3-1 (or the pseudogene TRBV3-2) and TRBJ1-3; D possibly corresponds to TRBD1 (6 bases). This TCR was recovered from a man aged 65 to 79 with COVID-19, enrolled during active disease. The sample consisted of peripheral blood. The CDR3 sequence: CASSTPGVGNTIYF. The DNA of the CDR3 is TGTGCCAGCAGCACCCCAGGGGTCGGAAACACCATATATTTT.